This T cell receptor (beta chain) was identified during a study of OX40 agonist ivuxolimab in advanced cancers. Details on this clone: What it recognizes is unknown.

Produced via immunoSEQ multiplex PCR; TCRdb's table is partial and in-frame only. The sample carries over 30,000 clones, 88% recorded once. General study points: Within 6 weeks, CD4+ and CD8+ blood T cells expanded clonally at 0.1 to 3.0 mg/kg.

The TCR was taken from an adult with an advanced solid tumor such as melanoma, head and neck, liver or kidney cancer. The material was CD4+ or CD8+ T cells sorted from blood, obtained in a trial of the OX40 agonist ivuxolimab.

In DNA form, the CDR3 reads TGCAGCGGGGGGGCCAGGGCCCGAAGACCAGATACGCAGTATTTT. This codes for CSGGARARRPDTQYF. This chain connects TRBV29-1 to TRBJ2-3; tentatively, D is TRBD1 or TRBD2 (6 bases each). CDR1 SQVTM and CDR2 ANQGSEA come from the germline V gene. This CDR3 is 15 amino acids long. V gave up 7 bases and J gave up 4 bases, with 21 bases separating them.